The sample holds a few counts of the clone carrying this T cell receptor beta chain. TCRdb keeps only in-frame clones here, not all; method: immunoSEQ multiplex PCR. Of roughly 90,000 clones in the sample, 90% to 95% were seen once. This specimen belongs to a study of T cell changes during pregnancy in multiple sclerosis. V lost 0 bases to trimming and J lost 1 base, with 7 bases between them. This CDR3 is built from 15 residues. CDR1 and CDR2 (germline): LNHNV, YYDKDF (reference sequence). The sequence derives from a female donor with multiple sclerosis, enrolled in a pregnancy study. The source was peripheral blood, collected in the third trimester of pregnancy. The chain combines TRBV15 with TRBJ1-5; D is uncertain. CDR3 in amino acids: CATSRDGESNQPQHF. Written as DNA, the CDR3 is TGTGCCACCAGCAGAGATGGAGAGAGCAATCAGCCCCAGCATTTT.